The following is a T cell receptor (beta chain) sequence with its context. The data are from a study of blood T cell repertoires in COVID-19. Study-wide context: There were acute and convalescent COVID-19 samples, and they came from the United States, Italy and Spain.

Authors' processing steps: Researchers report that nucleated cell counts were estimated from reference gene primer amplification. Assay: immunoSEQ multiplex PCR; the TCRdb copy retains only in-frame clones and omits some. D and trimming come from the DNA, and the V and J calls and clone size come from that table. This sample yields about 220,000 clones, of which roughly 80% are seen a single time; approximately 1.3% belongs to the top ten. The age range of participants was 18 to 89 years, with residence in under 25 US areas. Participants' own reports of clinical history determined their cohort assignment. Germline values: CDR1 LGHDT, CDR2 YNNKEL (reference sequence). The CDR3 has 16 amino acids. The trim removed 5 bases at V and 6 bases at J, leaving 13 bases unmatched.

The sequencing input was PBMCs or T cells enriched from blood (not recorded which). The chain recombines TRBV3-1 (or the pseudogene TRBV3-2) with TRBJ2-7; 10 nucleotides line up with TRBD1. The origin of this receptor is a woman in her thirties or forties with acute COVID-19. The CDR3 bases are TGTGCCAGCAGCAACCCCCCGGGACAGGGGATGGGCGAGCAGTACTTC. As protein: CASSNPPGQGMGEQYF.